This T cell receptor beta chain was profiled in a study of cytomegalovirus exposure and HLA in healthy donors. PCR used 60 Vbeta primers and 13 Jbeta primers. Sequencing used immunoSEQ multiplex PCR; TCRdb keeps in-frame clones, though not all of them. The top ten clones hold approximately 6.9% of a sample with 90,000 to 110,000 clones, around 85% of them seen once. The sample comprised PBMCs. This receptor was identified in a man aged 30 to 39 in good health and CMV-seropositive.

The CDR3 sequence: CAGGSARGYEAFF. Written as DNA, the CDR3 is TGTGCCGGTGGGAGTGCCAGGGGGTATGAAGCTTTCTTT. This chain links TRBV6-1 with TRBJ1-1; 7 nucleotides line up with TRBD1. The CDR3 has 13 amino acids. V shed 11 bases, J shed 7 bases, and the junction held 13 bases outside the gene matches. CDR1 and CDR2 (germline): MNHNS, SASEGT.